This T cell receptor beta chain was recorded in a study of CD8+ T cells in alopecia areata (dated by TCRdb to 2017 to 2018). Concerning the study at large: To study T cell clonal expansion in alopecia areata, the researchers applied high-throughput TCRbeta sequencing to both the C3H/HeJ mouse model and human patients. Scalp clonality was compared among normal scalp (n=4), patchy alopecia areata scalp (n=8), and alopecia totalis/universalis scalp (n=8). immunoSEQ multiplex PCR using 35 Vbeta forward primers and 13 Jbeta reverse primers was used to amplify TCRbeta CDR3 regions. Human TCRbeta sequencing covered scalp tissue and sorted CD4+ and CD8+ peripheral blood T cells from patchy and totalis/universalis alopecia areata patients and healthy controls. The RNA source kit depended on sample type: the PAXgene miRNA kit for fixed scalp, the miRNeasy kit for PBMCs, and the RNeasy kit for mouse skin. Points the paper makes about the study in general: Lesional scalp, especially in alopecia totalis/universalis, showed higher clonality and more expanded CD8+ clones than normal scalp, suggesting antigenic drive. Resident alphabeta T cells in normal human skin are also sequenced, complicating scalp TCR repertoire analysis, unlike mouse skin dominated by gammadelta T cells. Shared TCR sequences between patients were less evident than in mice, which may be partly attributable to HLA diversity in the patient population.

PBMCs were separated by density centrifugation and stained for CD3, CD4 and CD8, after which CD4+ and CD8+ T cells were sorted on a FACSAria. Unaffected controls provided scalp biopsies and blood samples. Library creation used the immunoSEQ multiplex PCR assay. RNA was extracted from all samples and reverse transcribed into cDNA, which served as template for TCR sequencing. SuperScript III was used to make first-strand cDNA, primed with a 2:1 mix of oligo-dT and random hexamers. A synthetic immune receptor repertoire was used to assess amplification bias, and residual bias was removed computationally. The original pipeline was this. Raw reads were preprocessed for error removal, and CDR3 was defined according to IMGT conventions as running from the conserved cysteine to phenylalanine. Clonality was calculated as 1 minus Shannon entropy normalized by log2 of the number of productive unique TCRs. Scalp TCRbeta sequences were cross-referenced with sorted blood CD4 and CD8 repertoires so that the CD4 or CD8 identity of scalp clones could be inferred. The table was pulled from immuneACCESS by TCRdb, which kept in-frame rearrangements only. Such tables lose some clones; where checked, under half of the loss comes from unresolved V genes, and the rest has no known cause. The DNA gave D and trimming, while V, J and clone size come from that table. Present in this sample are some 200,000 clones, roughly three fifths of which were seen just once. The ten biggest clones cover around 5% of the sample.

Regarding this clone: Its antigen remains unidentified. There are no base qualities to consult, and no much larger clone falls within one base.

Reading from cysteine to phenylalanine, the CDR3 counts 18 amino acids. Kept here is only the CDR3 DNA, which spans 54 bases and is read in frame from base 1. The germline V end is reduced by 5 bases and the J end by 1 base; junction bases left unmatched: 10. Based on the germline V gene, the CDR1 and CDR2 sequences are SGHVS and FQNEAQ. Sequencing was carried out using CD8+ T cells sorted from blood. The V gene is TRBV7-8 and the J gene is TRBJ2-3; TRBD2 fits 12 bases in the junction. The receptor was isolated from a human donor in good health. The CDR3 reads as follows: CASSALAGGPLGTDTQYF. The DNA sequence follows: TGTGCCAGCAGCGCACTAGCGGGGGGCCCCTTGGGCACAGATACGCAGTATTTT.